Sequencing of this TCR beta chain was carried out in a study of molecular identifiers for immune sequencing clone quantification. Across the study: Replicate RNA from around 20,000 or 100,000 naive CD8 T cells formed five aliquots; four were sequenced.

There are many counts of this clonotype. From the PCR reads, TCRdb called clonotypes with MiXCR, one entry per CDR3 protein. Among roughly 320,000 distinct CDR3 sequences, roughly a fifth were seen once, and the ten largest hold approximately 0.83%. V was cut by 3 bases and J by 4 bases, with 16 bases left in between. This CDR3 has 15 amino acids. From germline, CDR1 is SGHNT and CDR2 YYREEE (reference sequence). The sequenced material came from naive CD8+ T cells from blood, with Jurkat cell RNA spiked in. Subset defined: FACS-sorted CD8+CD4-CCR7+CD45RA+ naive T cells. This rearrangement joins TRBV5-4 to TRBJ2-5; D uncertain. This TCR came from a human donor in good health. Some libraries in this study had Jurkat cell RNA spiked in. The CDR3 DNA reads TGTGCCAGCAGCTCACGACCAGCCCGCCCAGAGACCCAGTACTTC. It codes for CASSSRPARPETQYF.